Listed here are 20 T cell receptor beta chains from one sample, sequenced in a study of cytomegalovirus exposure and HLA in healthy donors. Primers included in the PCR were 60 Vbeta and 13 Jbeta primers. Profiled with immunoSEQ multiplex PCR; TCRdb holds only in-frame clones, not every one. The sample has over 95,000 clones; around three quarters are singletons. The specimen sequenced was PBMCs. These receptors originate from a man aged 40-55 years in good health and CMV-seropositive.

CDR3 in amino acids: CASSPSDTEAFF. CDR3 in DNA: TGTGCCAGCAGCCCGTCGGACACTGAAGCTTTCTTT. The chain employs TRBV7-2 and TRBJ1-1; D unresolved. Trimming stripped 5 bases from V and 3 bases from J, with 7 bases between. The CDR3 is 12 residues long. Germline V lookup: CDR1 SGHTA, CDR2 FQGNSA.

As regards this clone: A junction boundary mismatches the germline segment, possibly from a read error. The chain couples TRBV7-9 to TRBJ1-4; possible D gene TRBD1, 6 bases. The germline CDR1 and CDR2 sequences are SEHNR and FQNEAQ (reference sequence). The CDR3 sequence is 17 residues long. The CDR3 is CTSSLNHRDATNEKLFF. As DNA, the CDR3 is TGTACCAGCAGCTTAAATCACAGGGATGCAACTAATGAAAAACTGTTTTTT.

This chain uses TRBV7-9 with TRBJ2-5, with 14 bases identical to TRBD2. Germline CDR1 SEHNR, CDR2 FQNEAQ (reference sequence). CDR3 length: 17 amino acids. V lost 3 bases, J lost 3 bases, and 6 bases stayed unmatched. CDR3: CASSFPKTSGGEETQYF. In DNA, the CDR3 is TGTGCCAGCAGCTTCCCCAAGACTAGCGGGGGGGAAGAGACCCAGTACTTC.

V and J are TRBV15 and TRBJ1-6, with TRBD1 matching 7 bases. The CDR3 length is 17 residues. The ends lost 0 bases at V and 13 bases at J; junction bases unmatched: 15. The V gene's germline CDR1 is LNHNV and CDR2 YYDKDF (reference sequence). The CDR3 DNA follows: TGTGCCACCAGCAGAGATCTACAGGAGGGGGCCTTATCGCCCCTCCACTTT. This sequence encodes CATSRDLQEGALSPLHF.

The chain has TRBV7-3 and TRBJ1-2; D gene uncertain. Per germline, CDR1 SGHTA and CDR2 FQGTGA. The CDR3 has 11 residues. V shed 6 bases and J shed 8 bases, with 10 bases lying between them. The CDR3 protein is CASSSGGGYTF. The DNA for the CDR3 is TGTGCCAGCAGTTCCGGAGGGGGCTACACCTTC.

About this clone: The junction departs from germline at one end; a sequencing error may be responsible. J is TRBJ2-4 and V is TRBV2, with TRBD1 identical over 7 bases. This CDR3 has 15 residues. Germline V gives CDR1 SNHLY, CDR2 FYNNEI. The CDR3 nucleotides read TGTGCCAGCAGTACAGGGGACGTAGCCAAAAACAGTCAGTACTTC. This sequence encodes CASSTGDVAKNSQYF.

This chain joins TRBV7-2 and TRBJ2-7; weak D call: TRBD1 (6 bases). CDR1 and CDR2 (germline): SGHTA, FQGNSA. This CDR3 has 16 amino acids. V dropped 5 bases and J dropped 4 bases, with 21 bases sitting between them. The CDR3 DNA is TGTGCCAGCAGCAAGGACCGGGACAAGGTCCTTTACGAGCAGTACTTC. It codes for CASSKDRDKVLYEQYF.

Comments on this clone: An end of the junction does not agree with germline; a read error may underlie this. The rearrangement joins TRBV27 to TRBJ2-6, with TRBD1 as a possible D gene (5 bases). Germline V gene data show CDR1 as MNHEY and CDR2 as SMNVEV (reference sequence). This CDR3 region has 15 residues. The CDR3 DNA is TGTGCCAGCAGTTTAGAAGCCTCTGGGGCCAACGGCCTGACTTTC. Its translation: CASSLEASGANGLTF.

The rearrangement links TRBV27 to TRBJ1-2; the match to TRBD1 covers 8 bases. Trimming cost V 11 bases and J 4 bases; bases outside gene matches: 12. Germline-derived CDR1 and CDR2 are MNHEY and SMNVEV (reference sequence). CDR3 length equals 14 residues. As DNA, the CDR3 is TGTGCCTCTTCCGACGGACAGGGAAGCTATGGCTACACCTTC. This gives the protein CASSDGQGSYGYTF.

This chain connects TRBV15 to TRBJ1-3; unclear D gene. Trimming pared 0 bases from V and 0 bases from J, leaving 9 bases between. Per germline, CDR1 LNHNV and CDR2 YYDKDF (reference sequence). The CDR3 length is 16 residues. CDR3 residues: CATSRDTPSSGNTIYF. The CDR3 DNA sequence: TGTGCCACCAGCAGAGATACCCCGAGCTCTGGAAACACCATATATTTT.

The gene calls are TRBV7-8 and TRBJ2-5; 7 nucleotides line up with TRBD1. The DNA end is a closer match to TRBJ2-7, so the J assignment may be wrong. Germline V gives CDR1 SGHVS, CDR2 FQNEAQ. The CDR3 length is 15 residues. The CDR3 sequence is CASRIAGDSSYEQYF. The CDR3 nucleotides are TGTGCCAGCAGAATAGCAGGGGACAGCTCCTACGAGCAGTACTTC.

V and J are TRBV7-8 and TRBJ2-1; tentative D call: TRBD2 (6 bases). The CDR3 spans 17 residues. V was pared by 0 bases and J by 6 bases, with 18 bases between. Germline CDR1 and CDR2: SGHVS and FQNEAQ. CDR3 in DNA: TGTGCCAGCAGCTTAGCGATTACAGCGGGCGGCACCAATGAGCAGTTCTTC. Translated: CASSLAITAGGTNEQFF.

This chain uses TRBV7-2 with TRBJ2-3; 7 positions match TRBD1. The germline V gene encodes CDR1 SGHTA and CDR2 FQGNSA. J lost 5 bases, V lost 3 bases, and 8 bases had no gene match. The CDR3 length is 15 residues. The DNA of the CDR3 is TGTGCCAGCAGCTTGAAACAGGGGCTTGTAGATACGCAGTATTTT. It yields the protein CASSLKQGLVDTQYF.

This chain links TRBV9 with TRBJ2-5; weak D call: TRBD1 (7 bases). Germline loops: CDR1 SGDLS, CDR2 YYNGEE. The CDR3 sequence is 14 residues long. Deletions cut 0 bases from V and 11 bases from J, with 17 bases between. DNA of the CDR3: TGTGCCAGCAGCGTAGTCGGGACAGACCGGGAGCAGTACTTC. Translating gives CASSVVGTDREQYF. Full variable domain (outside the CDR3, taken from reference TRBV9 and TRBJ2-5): DSGVTQTPKHLITATGQRVTLRCSPRSGDLSVYWYQQSLDQGLQFLIQYYNGEERAKGNILERFSAQQFPDLHSELNLSSLELGDSALYFCASSVVGTDREQYFGPGTRLLVL.

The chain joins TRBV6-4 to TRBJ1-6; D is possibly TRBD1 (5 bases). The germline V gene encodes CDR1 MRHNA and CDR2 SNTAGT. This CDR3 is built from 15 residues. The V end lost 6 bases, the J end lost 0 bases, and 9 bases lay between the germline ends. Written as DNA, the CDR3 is TGTGCCAGCAGCCAGGGAAGCTCCTATAATTCACCCCTCCACTTT. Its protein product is CASSQGSSYNSPLHF.

The CDR3 here is CASRVGDNTEAFF. The CDR3 nucleotides read TGCGCCAGCAGGGTCGGGGATAACACTGAAGCTTTCTTT. V and J are TRBV5-1 and TRBJ1-1; D gene unclear. The CDR3 loop spans 13 amino acids. Trimming removed 5 bases at V and 2 bases at J, with 10 bases between. Germline V CDR1 and CDR2: SGHRS, YFSETQ.

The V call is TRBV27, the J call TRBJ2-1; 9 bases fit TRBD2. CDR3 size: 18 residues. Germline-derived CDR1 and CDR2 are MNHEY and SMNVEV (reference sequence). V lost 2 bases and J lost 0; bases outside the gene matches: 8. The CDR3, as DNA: TGTGCCAGCAGTTTAGGCGCGGGGGGGCGATTCTCCTACAATGAGCAGTTCTTC. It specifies CASSLGAGGRFSYNEQFF.

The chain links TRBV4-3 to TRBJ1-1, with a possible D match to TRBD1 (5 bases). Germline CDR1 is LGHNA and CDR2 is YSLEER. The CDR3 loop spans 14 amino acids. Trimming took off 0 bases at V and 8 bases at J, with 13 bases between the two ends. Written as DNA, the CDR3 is TGCGCCAGCAGCCAAGATCGGGGGTCCCGAGAAGCTTTCTTT. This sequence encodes CASSQDRGSREAFF.

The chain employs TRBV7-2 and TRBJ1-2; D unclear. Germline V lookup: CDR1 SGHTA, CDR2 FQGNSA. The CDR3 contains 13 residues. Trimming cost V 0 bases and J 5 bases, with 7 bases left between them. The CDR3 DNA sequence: TGTGCCAGCAGCTTAGCGGGCAGTTATGGCTACACCTTC. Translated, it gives CASSLAGSYGYTF.

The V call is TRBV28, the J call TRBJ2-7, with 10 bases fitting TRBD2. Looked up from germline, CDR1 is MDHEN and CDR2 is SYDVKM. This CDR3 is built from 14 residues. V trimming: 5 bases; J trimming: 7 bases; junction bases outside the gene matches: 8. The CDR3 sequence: CASSHGTSALEQYF. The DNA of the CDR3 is TGTGCCAGCAGTCACGGGACTAGCGCACTTGAGCAGTACTTC. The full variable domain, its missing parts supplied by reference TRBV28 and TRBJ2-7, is DVKVTQSSRYLVKRTGEKVFLECVQDMDHENMFWYRQDPGLGLRLIYFSYDVKMKEKGDIPEGYSVSREKKERFSLILESASTNQTSMYLCASSHGTSALEQYFGPGTRLTVT.